These 3 T cell receptor beta chains originate from one sample sequenced in a study of siplizumab effects on memory and regulatory T cells. The repertoire was sequenced with immunoSEQ multiplex PCR; TCRdb's copy has only in-frame clones and lacks some. Among around 58,000 clones, approximately 82% were seen once, and the ten largest hold approximately 3.8%. Sequencing was done on a sample of memory CD4+ T cells sorted from blood. These receptors all come from a human donor in good health.

This chain joins TRBV19 and TRBJ2-3, with D perhaps TRBD2 (6 bases). Trimming took off 5 bases at V and 0 bases at J, with 12 bases between the two ends. The CDR3 runs to 15 residues. CDR1 and CDR2 (germline): LNHDA, SQIVND (reference sequence). CDR3 sequence: CASSLNSGSTDTQYF. CDR3 in DNA: TGTGCCAGTAGTTTGAATAGCGGTAGCACAGATACGCAGTATTTT.

The rearrangement uses TRBV2 and TRBJ1-6; 7 bases match TRBD1. V gave up 1 base and J gave up 5 bases; unmatched junction bases: 5. This CDR3 contains 16 residues. Germline CDR1 reads SNHLY; CDR2 reads FYNNEI. CDR3 DNA sequence: TGTGCCAGCAGTGAAGGGGCGGGACAGCATAATTCACCCCTCCACTTT. Protein product: CASSEGAGQHNSPLHF.

The gene calls are TRBV4-1 and TRBJ2-4; D is ambiguous. Germline CDR1 and CDR2: MGHRA and YSYEKL. This CDR3 region has 18 residues. V lost 0 bases to trimming and J lost 0 bases, with 15 bases between them. In nucleotides, the CDR3 is TGCGCCAGCAGCCAAGATCCACAGAGGTATCTAGCCAAAAACATTCAGTACTTC. It codes for CASSQDPQRYLAKNIQYF.